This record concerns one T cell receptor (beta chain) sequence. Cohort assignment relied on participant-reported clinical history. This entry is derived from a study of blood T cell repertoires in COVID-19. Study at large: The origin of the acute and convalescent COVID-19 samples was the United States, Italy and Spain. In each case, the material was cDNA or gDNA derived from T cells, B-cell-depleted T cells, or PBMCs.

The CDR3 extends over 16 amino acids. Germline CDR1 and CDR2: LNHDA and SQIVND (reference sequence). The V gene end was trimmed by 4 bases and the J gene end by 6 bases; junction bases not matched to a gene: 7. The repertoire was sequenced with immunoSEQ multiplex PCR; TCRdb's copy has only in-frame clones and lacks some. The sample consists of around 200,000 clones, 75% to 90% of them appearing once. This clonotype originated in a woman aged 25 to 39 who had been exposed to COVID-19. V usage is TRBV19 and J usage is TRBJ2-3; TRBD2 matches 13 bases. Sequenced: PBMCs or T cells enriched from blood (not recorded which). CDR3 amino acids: CASSTRLAGGSDTQYF. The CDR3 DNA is TGTGCCAGTAGTACACGACTAGCGGGGGGTTCGGATACGCAGTATTTT.